These T cell receptor beta chains were read from a single sample in a study of blood T cell repertoires in COVID-19. The method was immunoSEQ multiplex PCR; TCRdb's version includes in-frame clones alone and lacks a portion of them. The sample has 130,000 to 150,000 clones; around 82% are singletons. Sequences were obtained from peripheral blood. These receptors all stem from a man aged 60-69 years with active or convalescent COVID-19. CDR3s include the opening cysteine and the closing phenylalanine or tryptophan. The order of the fields is J gene, clone size, D gene, V gene, CDR3 DNA, CDR3 protein. A D gene is named only where the DNA matches it firmly. The size of a clone is reported for some rows only, either as once, few or many, or as a class for expanded clones.

TRBJ2-3	NA	TRBD2	TRBV6-2/TRBV6-3	TGTGCCAGCAGTGCCCTAGCGGGAGAAAGAGATACGCAGTATTTT	CASSALAGERDTQYF
TRBJ1-5	NA	TRBD1	TRBV3-1/TRBV3-2	TGTGCCAGCAGCCGGGACAGGGCCAATCAGCCCCAGCATTTT	CASSRDRANQPQHF
TRBJ1-1	NA	NA	TRBV18	TGTGCCAGCTCACCATTTGGGCTTGAGGGGAACACTGAAGCTTTCTTT	CASSPFGLEGNTEAFF
TRBJ2-7	NA	NA	TRBV5-6	TGTGCCAGCAGCTTGGGTAGCTTCCCTGCCTACGAGCAGTACTTC	CASSLGSFPAYEQYF
TRBJ1-6	many	TRBD1	TRBV15	TGTGCCACCAGCGGGGGACAGGAGGGTTCACCCCTCCACTTT	CATSGGQEGSPLHF
TRBJ2-7	NA	NA	TRBV6-5	TGTGCCAGCAGTTACTCGATGACCCTTCGGGGAGAGAAGCAGTACTTC	CASSYSMTLRGEKQYF
TRBJ1-2	few	NA	TRBV6-1	TGTGCCAGCAGTGAAGGAAGCTTCTATGGCTACACCTTC	CASSEGSFYGYTF
TRBJ2-2	NA	NA	TRBV25-1	TGTGCCAGCAGTGGAGGCAGGGCGAACACCGGGGAGCTGTTTTTT	CASSGGRANTGELFF
TRBJ2-1	NA	TRBD1	TRBV11-2	TGTGCCAGCAGCTTAAAGGGGTTGACAGGGCGTTACAATGAGCAGTTCTTC	CASSLKGLTGRYNEQFF
TRBJ2-1	NA	TRBD2	TRBV27	TGTGCCAGCAATGCTGGACTAGCGGGAGTCAATGAGCAGTTCTTC	CASNAGLAGVNEQFF
TRBJ2-1	NA	NA	TRBV20-1	TGCAGTGCTAGTCTAGGGGCTGGTGAGCAGTTCTTC	CSASLGAGEQFF
TRBJ2-7	NA	TRBD2	TRBV28	TGTGCCAGCAGGGACACAGCGGGAGGGGGTAGGGAGCAGTACTTC	CASRDTAGGGREQYF
TRBJ2-2	NA	NA	TRBV7-6	TGTGCCAGCAGCTTAGATCGGGGGGCGAGGACCGGGGAGCTGTTTTTT	CASSLDRGARTGELFF
TRBJ2-1	few	TRBD2	TRBV2	TGTGCCAGCAGTGTAAGAAGCGGGAGCGGTAATGAGCAGTTCTTC	CASSVRSGSGNEQFF
TRBJ2-2	few	TRBD2	TRBV24-1	TGTGCCACCAGTGATCCCGGGACTAGCGGTCCCGGAGACACCGGGGAGCTGTTTTTT	CATSDPGTSGPGDTGELFF
TRBJ1-2	NA	NA	TRBV28	TGTGCCAGCAGTTTAAAGGTGGCCGGGTATGGCTACACCTTC	CASSLKVAGYGYTF
TRBJ2-5	NA	NA	TRBV7-3	TGTGCCAGCAGCTTAGTCCCCTACTCACAAGAGACCCAGTACTTC	CASSLVPYSQETQYF
TRBJ2-2	NA	NA	TRBV5-1	TGCGCCAGCAGCCCGGGGGCTAGCGGCGCGGGCAGGAACACCGGGGAGCTGTTTTTT	CASSPGASGAGRNTGELFF
TRBJ2-2	NA	TRBD1	TRBV15	TGTGCCACCAGCAAAGACAGGGTGAACACCGGGGAGCTGTTTTTT	CATSKDRVNTGELFF
TRBJ2-3	few	TRBD2	TRBV4-1	TGCGCCAGCATTCGACAGGGGACTAGCGGGCGGGGGATCACAGATACGCAGTATTTT	CASIRQGTSGRGITDTQYF
TRBJ2-2	NA	TRBD2	TRBV19	TGTGCCAGTAGTATAAGAGGACTAGCGGGAGGGCCCACCGGGGAGCTGTTTTTT	CASSIRGLAGGPTGELFF
TRBJ2-5	few	NA	TRBV9	TGTGCCAGCAGCGTAGGAGGGGTCGGGGGAGAGACCCAGTACTTC	CASSVGGVGGETQYF
TRBJ2-1	NA	NA	TRBV11-2	TGTGCCAGCAGCTTAGAGCGGGGCGCCTACAATGAGCAGTTCTTC	CASSLERGAYNEQFF
TRBJ1-2	few	TRBD1	TRBV14	TGTGCCAGCAGCCAAGCACAGGGGGCTGCAGTTAACTATGGCTACACCTTC	CASSQAQGAAVNYGYTF
TRBJ2-3	NA	NA	TRBV5-8	TGTGCCAGCTGTCGGGGTGGTTCCAGGGATACGCAGTATTTT	CASCRGGSRDTQYF
TRBJ2-3	NA	TRBD2	TRBV9	TGTGCCAGCAGCCGGGGGGGCACAGATACGCAGTATTTT	CASSRGGTDTQYF
TRBJ1-5	NA	TRBD1	TRBV18	TGTGCCAGCTCACCGACAGGGTATAATCAGCCCCAGCATTTT	CASSPTGYNQPQHF
TRBJ2-2	NA	NA	TRBV29-1	TGCAGCGTTGAAACGGCCGGGCGGGACACCGGGGAGCTGTTTTTT	CSVETAGRDTGELFF
TRBJ2-1	NA	NA	TRBV19	TGTGCCAGTAGTCTTCAGCCGGGTGAGCAGTTCTTC	CASSLQPGEQFF
TRBJ1-4	NA	TRBD1	TRBV6-6	TGTGCCAGCAGTTACAGGGACAGGGTTGAAAAACTGTTTTTT	CASSYRDRVEKLFF
TRBJ2-1	few	TRBD2	TRBV11-2	TGTGCCAGCAGCAGAAGCGGGAGGGAGGGTAATGAGCAGTTCTTC	CASSRSGREGNEQFF
TRBJ1-2	NA	TRBD1	TRBV2	TGTGCCAGCCGGGACAGGGGCTATGGCTACACCTTC	CASRDRGYGYTF
TRBJ2-7	NA	NA	TRBV12-3/TRBV12-4	TGTGCCAGCAGTTCGACAACTGCCTACGAGCAGTACTTC	CASSSTTAYEQYF
TRBJ2-3	NA	NA	TRBV6-2/TRBV6-3	TGTGCCAGCAGTTACCCCCCGTGGGCCCTTCGCCCACGAGATACGCAGTATTTT	CASSYPPWALRPRDTQYF
TRBJ2-2	NA	NA	TRBV7-9	TGTGCCAGCAGCAGGCCGAACGGGGGAGAGCAGGCCGGGGAGCTGTTTTTT	CASSRPNGGEQAGELFF
TRBJ1-4	NA	TRBD1	TRBV9	TGTGCCAGCAGCGTAAGTGGACAGGGAACTAATGAAAAACTGTTTTTT	CASSVSGQGTNEKLFF
TRBJ1-6	NA	TRBD1	TRBV5-1	TGCGCCAGCAGCTCCCCACGGGGGACAGGGAATTCACCCCTCCACTTT	CASSSPRGTGNSPLHF
TRBJ2-2	NA	TRBD2	TRBV2	TGTGCCAGCACCCTTAGCGGGGTTAACACCGGGGAGCTGTTTTTT	CASTLSGVNTGELFF
TRBJ2-5	NA	NA	TRBV6-6	TGTGCCAGCAGCGAGAAGGGCGGGGAGACCCAGTACTTC	CASSEKGGETQYF
TRBJ1-3	NA	NA	TRBV4-3	TGCGCCAGCAGTCTTAACAATCGGGGATCGGGAAACACCATATATTTT	CASSLNNRGSGNTIYF
TRBJ2-1	NA	TRBD1	TRBV5-4	TGTGCCAGCAGTTATGGACAGGGTGGGAGCAATGAGCAGTTCTTC	CASSYGQGGSNEQFF
TRBJ2-1	NA	NA	TRBV19	TGTGCCAGGAGAAAGCGTCAGCGCTCTGAGCAGTTCTTC	CARRKRQRSEQFF
TRBJ1-5	once	NA	TRBV19	TGTGCCAGTAGTCCCGGACAGTTCAATCAGCCCCAGCATTTT	CASSPGQFNQPQHF
TRBJ1-5	NA	NA	TRBV7-9	TGTGCCAGCAGCTACGACCGACTAGGGGCCCAGCATTTT	CASSYDRLGAQHF
TRBJ2-1	few	TRBD1	TRBV7-2	TGTGCCAGCAGCTTAGACGGACAGGGGACTGGGTATCCGTTCTTC	CASSLDGQGTGYPFF
TRBJ2-5	once	NA	TRBV15	TGTGCCACCAGCAGAGATCCTGGCTACCAAGAGACCCAGTACTTC	CATSRDPGYQETQYF
TRBJ1-2	NA	NA	TRBV28	TGTGCCAGCAGTTTTAGACACGTAAACTATGGCTACACCTTC	CASSFRHVNYGYTF
TRBJ1-2	once	TRBD1	TRBV28	TGTGCCAGCAGTTTATCCCCCGGACAGGGCAGTGGCTACACCTTC	CASSLSPGQGSGYTF
TRBJ2-1	few	TRBD2	TRBV19	TGTGCCAGTAGTTCGGCGACTAGCGGGAGGATGAATGAGCAGTTCTTC	CASSSATSGRMNEQFF
TRBJ1-2	NA	NA	TRBV30	TGTGCCTGGGGACAGTACTATGGCTACACCTTC	CAWGQYYGYTF
TRBJ1-5	NA	NA	TRBV19	TGTGCCAGTAGGGGTGTTGGGAGGAGGGGCAATCAGCCCCAGCATTTT	CASRGVGRRGNQPQHF
TRBJ1-5	NA	NA	TRBV28	TGTGCCAGCACCCGAGGAGGGTATAGCAATCAGCCCCAGCATTTT	CASTRGGYSNQPQHF
TRBJ1-4	NA	TRBD1	TRBV19	TGTGCCAGTAGTAAGAAGGACAGGGGGGATGAAAAACTGTTTTTT	CASSKKDRGDEKLFF
TRBJ1-4	medium-sized	TRBD1	TRBV27	TGTGCCAGCAGTTTGCAGGGGGTGGGGGAACTGTTTTTT	CASSLQGVGELFF
TRBJ1-5	NA	NA	TRBV11-2	TGTGCCAGCAGCTTAGACCTCAGTCAGCCCCAGCATTTT	CASSLDLSQPQHF
TRBJ1-2	NA	TRBD1	TRBV5-1	TGCGCCAGCAGCCCCGACAGGGGGCGAGGCTACACCTTC	CASSPDRGRGYTF
TRBJ2-5	NA	TRBD1	TRBV4-3	TGCGCCAGCAGCCAGGGGACAGGGGCGGGTGAGACCCAGTACTTC	CASSQGTGAGETQYF